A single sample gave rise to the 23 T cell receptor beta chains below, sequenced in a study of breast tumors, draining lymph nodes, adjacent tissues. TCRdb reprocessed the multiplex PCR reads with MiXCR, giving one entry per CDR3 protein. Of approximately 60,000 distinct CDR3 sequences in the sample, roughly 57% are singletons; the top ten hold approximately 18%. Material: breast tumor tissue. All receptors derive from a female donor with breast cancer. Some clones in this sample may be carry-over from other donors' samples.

The DNA of the CDR3 is TGTGCCAGTAGTATAGTAGGGGGCTACGAGCAGTACTTC. This sequence encodes CASSIVGGYEQYF. The chain uses TRBV19 and TRBJ2-7, with D maybe TRBD1 (6 bases). The CDR3 loop spans 13 amino acids. Germline CDR1 LNHDA, CDR2 SQIVND (reference sequence). The V end lost 1 base, the J end lost 3 bases, and 7 bases lay between the germline ends.

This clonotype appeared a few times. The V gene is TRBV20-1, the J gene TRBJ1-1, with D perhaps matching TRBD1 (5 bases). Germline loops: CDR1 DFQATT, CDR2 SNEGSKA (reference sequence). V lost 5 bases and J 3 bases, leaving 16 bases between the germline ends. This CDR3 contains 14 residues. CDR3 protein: CSAPRVGRDTEAFF. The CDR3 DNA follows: TGCAGTGCTCCTAGAGTGGGCAGGGACACTGAAGCTTTCTTT.

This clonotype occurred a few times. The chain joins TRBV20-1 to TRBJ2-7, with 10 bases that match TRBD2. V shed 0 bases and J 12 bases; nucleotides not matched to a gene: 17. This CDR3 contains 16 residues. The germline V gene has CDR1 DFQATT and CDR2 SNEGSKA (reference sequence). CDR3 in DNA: TGCAGTGCTAGAGATCTAGGGACTAGCGCGAGGGCCGCGCGGTACTTC. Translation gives CSARDLGTSARAARYF.

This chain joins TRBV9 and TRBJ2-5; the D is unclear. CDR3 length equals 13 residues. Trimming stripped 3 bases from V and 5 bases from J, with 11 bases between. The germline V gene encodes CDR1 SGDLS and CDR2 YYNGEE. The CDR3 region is CASSDHVDETQYF. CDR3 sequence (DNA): TGTGCCAGCAGCGACCACGTGGATGAGACCCAGTACTTC.

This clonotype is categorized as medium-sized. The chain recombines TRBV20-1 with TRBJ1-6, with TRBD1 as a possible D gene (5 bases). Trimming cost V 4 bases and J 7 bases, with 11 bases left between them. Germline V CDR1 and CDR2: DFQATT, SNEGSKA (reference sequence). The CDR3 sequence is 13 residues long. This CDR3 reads CSANVDTNSPLHF. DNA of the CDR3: TGCAGTGCTAATGTGGACACGAATTCACCCCTCCACTTT.

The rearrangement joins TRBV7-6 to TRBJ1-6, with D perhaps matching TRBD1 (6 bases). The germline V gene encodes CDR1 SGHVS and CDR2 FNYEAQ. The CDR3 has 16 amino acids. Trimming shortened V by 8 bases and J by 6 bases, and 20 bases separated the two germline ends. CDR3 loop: CASSASGGPSNSPLHF. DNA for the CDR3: TGTGCCAGCTCCGCTAGCGGGGGGCCCTCTAATTCACCCCTCCACTTT.

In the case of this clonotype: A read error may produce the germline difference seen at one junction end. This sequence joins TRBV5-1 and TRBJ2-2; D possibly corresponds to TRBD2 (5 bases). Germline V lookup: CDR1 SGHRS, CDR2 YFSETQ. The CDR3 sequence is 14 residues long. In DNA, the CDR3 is TGCGCCAGCAGCGCGACGGGGAACACCGGGGAGCTGTCTTGG. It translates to CASSATGNTGELSW.

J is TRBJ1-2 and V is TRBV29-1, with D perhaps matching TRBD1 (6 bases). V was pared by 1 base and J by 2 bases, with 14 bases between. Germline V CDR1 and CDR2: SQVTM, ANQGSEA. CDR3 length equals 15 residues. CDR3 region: CSVEVEVRGNYGYTF. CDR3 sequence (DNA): TGCAGCGTTGAAGTTGAGGTGAGGGGGAACTATGGCTACACCTTC.

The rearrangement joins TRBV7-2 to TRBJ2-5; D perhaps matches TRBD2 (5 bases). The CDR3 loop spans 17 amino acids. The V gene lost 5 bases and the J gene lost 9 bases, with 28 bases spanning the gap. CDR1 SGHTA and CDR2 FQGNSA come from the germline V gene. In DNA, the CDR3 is TGTGCCAGCAGCCCGCCCCCACGCCTAGCTCGGCAAGATCCCCAGTACTTC. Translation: CASSPPPRLARQDPQYF.

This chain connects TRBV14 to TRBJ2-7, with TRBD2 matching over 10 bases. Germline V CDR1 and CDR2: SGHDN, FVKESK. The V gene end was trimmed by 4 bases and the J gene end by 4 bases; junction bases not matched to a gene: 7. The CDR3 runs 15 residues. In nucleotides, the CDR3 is TGTGCCAGCAGCCCGAGTGCTAGCGGGAGATACGAGCAGTACTTC. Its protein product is CASSPSASGRYEQYF.

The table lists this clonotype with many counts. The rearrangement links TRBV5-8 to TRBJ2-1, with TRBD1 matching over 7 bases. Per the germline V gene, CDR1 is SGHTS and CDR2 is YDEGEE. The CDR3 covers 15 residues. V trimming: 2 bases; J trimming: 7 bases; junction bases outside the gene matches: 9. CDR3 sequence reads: CASSFQGDHTNEQFF. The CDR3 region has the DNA TGTGCCAGCAGCTTTCAGGGGGACCATACAAATGAGCAGTTCTTC.

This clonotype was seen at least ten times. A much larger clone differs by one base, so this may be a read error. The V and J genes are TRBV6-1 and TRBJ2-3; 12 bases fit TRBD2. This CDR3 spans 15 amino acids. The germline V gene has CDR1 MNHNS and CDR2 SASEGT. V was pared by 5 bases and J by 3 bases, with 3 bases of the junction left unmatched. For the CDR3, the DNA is TGTGCCAGCAGTCCGACTAGCGGGAGTACAGATACGCAGTATTTT. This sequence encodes CASSPTSGSTDTQYF.

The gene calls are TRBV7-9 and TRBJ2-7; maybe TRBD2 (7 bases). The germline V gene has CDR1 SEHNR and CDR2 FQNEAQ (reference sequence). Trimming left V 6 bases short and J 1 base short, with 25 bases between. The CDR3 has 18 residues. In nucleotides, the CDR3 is TGTGCCAGCAGTTCCCTAGCGCTTCGGCGGGGGCTGTCCTACGAGCAGTACTTC. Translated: CASSSLALRRGLSYEQYF.

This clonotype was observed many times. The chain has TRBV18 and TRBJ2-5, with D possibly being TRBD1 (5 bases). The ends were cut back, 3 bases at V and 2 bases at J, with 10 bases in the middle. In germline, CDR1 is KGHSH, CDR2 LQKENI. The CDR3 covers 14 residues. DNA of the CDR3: TGTGCCAGCTCACCGTGGCAGGGTCAAGAGACCCAGTACTTC. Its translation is CASSPWQGQETQYF.

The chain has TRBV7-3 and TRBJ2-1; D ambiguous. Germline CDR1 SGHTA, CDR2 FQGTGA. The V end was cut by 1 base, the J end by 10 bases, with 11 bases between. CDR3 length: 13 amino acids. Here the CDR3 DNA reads TGTGCCAGCAGCTTAAAGGCGTCATACGAGCAGTTCTTC. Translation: CASSLKASYEQFF.

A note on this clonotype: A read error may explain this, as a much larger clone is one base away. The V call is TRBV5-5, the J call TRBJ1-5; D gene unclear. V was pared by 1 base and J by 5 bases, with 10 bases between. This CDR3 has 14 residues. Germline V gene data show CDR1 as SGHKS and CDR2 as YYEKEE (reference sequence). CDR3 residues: CASSLFMGDQPQHF. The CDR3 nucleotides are TGTGCCAGCAGCTTGTTTATGGGCGATCAGCCCCAGCATTTT.

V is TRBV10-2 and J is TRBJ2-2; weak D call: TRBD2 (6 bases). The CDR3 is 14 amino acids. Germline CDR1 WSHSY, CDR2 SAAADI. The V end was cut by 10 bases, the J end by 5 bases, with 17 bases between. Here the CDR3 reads CATYASERTGELFF. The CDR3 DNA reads TGCGCCACTTATGCTAGCGAGAGAACCGGGGAGCTGTTTTTT.

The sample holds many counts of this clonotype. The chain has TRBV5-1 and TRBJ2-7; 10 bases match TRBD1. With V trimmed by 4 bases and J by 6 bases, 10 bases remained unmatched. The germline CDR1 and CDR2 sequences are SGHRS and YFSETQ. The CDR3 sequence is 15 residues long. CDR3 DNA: TGCGCCAGCAGCCCCAAGACAGGGGGCCAGAGCGAGCAGTACTTC. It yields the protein CASSPKTGGQSEQYF.

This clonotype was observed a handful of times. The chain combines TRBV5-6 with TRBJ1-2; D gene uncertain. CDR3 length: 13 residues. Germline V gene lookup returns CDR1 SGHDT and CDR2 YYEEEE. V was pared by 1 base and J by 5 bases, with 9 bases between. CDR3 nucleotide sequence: TGTGCCAGCAGCTTGATGGGGAAATATGGCTACACCTTC. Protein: CASSLMGKYGYTF.

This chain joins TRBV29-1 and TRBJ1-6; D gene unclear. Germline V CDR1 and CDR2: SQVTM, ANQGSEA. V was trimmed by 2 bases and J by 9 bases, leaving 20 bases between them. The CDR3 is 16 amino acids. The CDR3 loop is CSVESSAAINGSPLHF. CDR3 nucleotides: TGCAGCGTTGAATCTTCGGCGGCCATTAATGGTTCACCCCTCCACTTT.

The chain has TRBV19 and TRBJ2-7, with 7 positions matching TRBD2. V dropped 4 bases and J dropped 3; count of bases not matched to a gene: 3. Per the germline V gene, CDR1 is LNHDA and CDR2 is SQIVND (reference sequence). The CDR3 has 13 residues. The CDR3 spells CASSTGGSYEQYF. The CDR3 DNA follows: TGTGCCAGTAGTACCGGCGGGAGCTACGAGCAGTACTTC.

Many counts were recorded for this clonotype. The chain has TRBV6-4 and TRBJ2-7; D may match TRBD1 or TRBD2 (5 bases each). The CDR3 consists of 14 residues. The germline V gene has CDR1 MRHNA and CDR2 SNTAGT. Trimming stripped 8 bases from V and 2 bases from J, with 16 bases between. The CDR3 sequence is CASSRGREAYEQYF. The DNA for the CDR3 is TGTGCCAGCTCACGGGGCAGGGAAGCCTACGAGCAGTACTTC.

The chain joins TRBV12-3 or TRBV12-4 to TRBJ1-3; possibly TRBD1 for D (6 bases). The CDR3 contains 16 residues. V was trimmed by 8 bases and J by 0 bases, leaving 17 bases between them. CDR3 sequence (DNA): TGTGCCAGCTCCGCGACAGGACGGAGCTCTGGAAACACCATATATTTT. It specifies CASSATGRSSGNTIYF.